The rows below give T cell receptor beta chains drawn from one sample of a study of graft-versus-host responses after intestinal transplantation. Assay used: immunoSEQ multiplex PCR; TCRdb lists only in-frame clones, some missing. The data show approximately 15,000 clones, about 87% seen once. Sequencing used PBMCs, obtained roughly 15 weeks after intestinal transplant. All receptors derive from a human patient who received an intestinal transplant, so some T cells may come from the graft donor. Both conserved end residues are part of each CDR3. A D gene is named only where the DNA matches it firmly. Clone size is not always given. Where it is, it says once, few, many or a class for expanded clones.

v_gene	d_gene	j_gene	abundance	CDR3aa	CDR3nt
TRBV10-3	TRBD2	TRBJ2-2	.	CATSGIGAPGELFF	TGTGCCACTAGCGGGATTGGGGCCCCCGGGGAGCTGTTTTTT
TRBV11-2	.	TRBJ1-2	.	CASSLYSGLGANYGYTF	TGTGCCAGCAGCCTTTATTCTGGGCTAGGGGCTAACTATGGCTACACCTTC
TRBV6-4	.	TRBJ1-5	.	CASSDSGQISDQPQHF	TGTGCCAGCAGTGACTCGGGGCAGATTAGCGATCAGCCCCAGCATTTT
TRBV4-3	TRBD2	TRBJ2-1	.	CASSQLAGDNEQFF	TGCGCCAGCAGCCAACTAGCGGGAGACAATGAGCAGTTCTTC
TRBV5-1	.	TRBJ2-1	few	CASSSVLATEQFF	TGCGCCAGCAGCTCAGTATTAGCGACTGAGCAGTTCTTC
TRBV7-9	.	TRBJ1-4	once	CASRPTGLDANEKLFF	TGTGCCAGCAGACCAACAGGGCTGGATGCTAATGAAAAACTGTTTTTT
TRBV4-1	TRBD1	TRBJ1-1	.	CASSDRDRGLNTEAFF	TGCGCCAGCAGTGACCGGGACAGGGGGCTGAACACTGAAGCTTTCTTT
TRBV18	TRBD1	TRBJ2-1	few	CASSQSTGDNEQFF	TGTGCCAGCTCACAGTCTACAGGGGACAATGAGCAGTTCTTC
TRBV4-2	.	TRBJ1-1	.	CASSQAGHLREAFF	TGTGCCAGCAGCCAAGCCGGACATCTGAGGGAAGCTTTCTTT
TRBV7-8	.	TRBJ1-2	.	CASSLAKGTANNYGYTF	TGTGCCAGCAGCTTAGCGAAGGGGACGGCGAATAACTATGGCTACACCTTC
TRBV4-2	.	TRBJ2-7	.	CASSSLGSEQYF	TGTGCCAGCAGCTCCCTTGGTAGCGAGCAGTACTTC
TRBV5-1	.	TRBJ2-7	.	CASSLDWQGGSKQYF	TGCGCCAGCAGCTTAGATTGGCAGGGTGGTAGCAAGCAGTACTTC
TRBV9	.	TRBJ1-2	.	CASSVATGFGGYTF	TGTGCCAGCAGCGTAGCTACGGGGTTTGGAGGCTACACCTTC
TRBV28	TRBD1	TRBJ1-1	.	CASSLIWTGNTEAFF	TGTGCCAGCAGTTTAATCTGGACAGGGAACACTGAAGCTTTCTTT
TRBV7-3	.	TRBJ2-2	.	CASSLRPPGERAGELFF	TGTGCCAGCAGCTTAAGGCCCCCGGGAGAGAGGGCCGGGGAGCTGTTTTTT
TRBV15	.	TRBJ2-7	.	CATSKGQGPEEQYF	TGTGCCACCAGCAAGGGGCAGGGGCCGGAGGAGCAGTACTTC
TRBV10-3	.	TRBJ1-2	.	CAIRTANYGYTF	TGTGCCATCAGGACAGCTAACTATGGCTACACCTTC
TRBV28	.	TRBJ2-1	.	CASSSRDSTRNEQFF	TGTGCCAGCAGTTCGCGGGACTCCACTCGGAATGAGCAGTTCTTC
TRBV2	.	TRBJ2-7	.	CASTSTPGYEQYF	TGTGCCAGCACCTCAACGCCGGGGTACGAGCAGTACTTC
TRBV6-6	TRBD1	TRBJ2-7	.	CASSYPGQGYHEQYF	TGTGCCAGCAGTTATCCGGGACAGGGATATCACGAGCAGTACTTC
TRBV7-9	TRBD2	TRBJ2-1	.	CASSSGTSRFYEQFF	TGTGCCAGCAGCAGCGGGACTAGCAGGTTCTATGAGCAGTTCTTC
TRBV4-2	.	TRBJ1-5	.	CASSQDGQGNQPQHF	TGTGCCAGCAGCCAAGACGGGCAGGGGAACCAGCCCCAGCATTTT
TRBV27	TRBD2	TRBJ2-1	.	CASRGLAGNDEQFF	TGTGCCAGCAGGGGACTAGCGGGCAACGATGAGCAGTTCTTC
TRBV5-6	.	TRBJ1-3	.	CASLRGTAGNTIYF	TGTGCCAGCTTAAGGGGGACGGCGGGAAACACCATATATTTT
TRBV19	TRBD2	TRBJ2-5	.	CASSAVAGLETQYF	TGTGCCAGTAGTGCGGTAGCGGGATTAGAGACCCAGTACTTC
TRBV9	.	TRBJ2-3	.	CASSVEPDSTGTQYF	TGTGCCAGCAGCGTAGAACCCGATAGCACAGGTACGCAGTATTTT
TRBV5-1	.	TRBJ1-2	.	CASSFGYSDYGYTF	TGCGCCAGCAGCTTCGGGTACTCAGACTATGGCTACACCTTC
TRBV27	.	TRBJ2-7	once	CASSLQSTYEQYF	TGTGCCAGCAGTTTGCAGAGTACCTACGAGCAGTACTTC
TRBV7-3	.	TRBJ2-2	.	CASSLLGGELFF	TGTGCCAGCAGCTTACTCGGCGGGGAGCTGTTTTTT
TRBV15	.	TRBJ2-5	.	CATSREGRQETQYF	TGTGCCACCAGCAGAGAGGGGCGGCAAGAGACCCAGTACTTC
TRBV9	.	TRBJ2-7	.	CASPHGRCCGRLSYEQYF	TGTGCCAGCCCCCATGGACGGTGCTGCGGCCGCCTCTCCTACGAGCAGTACTTC
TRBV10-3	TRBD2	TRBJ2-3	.	CAISEGLALHTDTQYF	TGTGCCATCAGTGAAGGACTAGCCCTACACACAGATACGCAGTATTTT
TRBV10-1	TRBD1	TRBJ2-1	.	CASSDRTGSPYNEQFF	TGCGCCAGCAGTGACCGGACAGGGTCCCCCTACAATGAGCAGTTCTTC
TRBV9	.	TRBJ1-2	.	CASSVEVQGRSDYGYTF	TGTGCCAGCAGCGTAGAAGTTCAGGGGAGGTCTGACTATGGCTACACCTTC
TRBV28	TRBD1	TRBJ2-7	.	CASRRDRVAYEQYF	TGTGCCAGCAGACGAGACAGGGTAGCCTACGAGCAGTACTTC
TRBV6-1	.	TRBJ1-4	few	CASSDRTGSGDEKLFF	TGTGCCAGCAGTGATCGTACAGGTTCGGGAGATGAAAAACTGTTTTTT
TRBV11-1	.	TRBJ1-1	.	CASSLESGIDTEAFF	TGTGCCAGCAGCTTAGAATCAGGGATTGACACTGAAGCTTTCTTT
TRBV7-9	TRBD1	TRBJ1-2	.	CASSRQGGEGYTF	TGTGCCAGCAGTCGACAGGGCGGGGAAGGCTACACCTTC
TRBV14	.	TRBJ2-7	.	CASSQGAYYEQYF	TGTGCCAGCAGCCAAGGGGCCTACTACGAGCAGTACTTC
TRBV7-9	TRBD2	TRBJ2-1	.	CASSLTGLAGYNEQFF	TGTGCCAGCAGCTTAACGGGACTAGCGGGTTACAATGAGCAGTTCTTC
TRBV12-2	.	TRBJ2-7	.	CASRFLSSSPPGLGTYEQYF	TGTGCAAGTCGCTTCCTTAGTAGTAGTCCACCGGGACTAGGGACCTACGAGCAGTACTTC
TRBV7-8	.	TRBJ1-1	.	CASSLGQLNTEAFF	TGTGCCAGCAGCTTAGGACAGTTGAACACTGAAGCTTTCTTT
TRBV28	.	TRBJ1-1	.	CASRLQGLGTEAFF	TGTGCCAGCAGGCTACAGGGCCTCGGCACTGAAGCTTTCTTT
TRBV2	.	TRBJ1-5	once	CATNGPDWNQPQHF	TGTGCCACCAATGGGCCAGACTGGAATCAGCCCCAGCATTTT
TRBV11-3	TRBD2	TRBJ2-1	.	CASSLGTSGSDEQFF	TGTGCCAGCAGCTTAGGGACTAGCGGGAGTGATGAGCAGTTCTTC
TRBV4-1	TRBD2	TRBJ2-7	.	CASSQDLGGSREQYF	TGCGCCAGCAGCCAAGATTTGGGAGGGAGTAGGGAGCAGTACTTC
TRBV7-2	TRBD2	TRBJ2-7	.	CASSLAGAGAYEQYF	TGTGCCAGCAGCTTAGCGGGAGCGGGAGCCTACGAGCAGTACTTC
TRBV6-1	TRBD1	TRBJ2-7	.	CASSWTGDAYEQYF	TGTGCCAGCAGTTGGACAGGGGATGCCTACGAGCAGTACTTC
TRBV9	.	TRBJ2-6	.	CASRGGANVLTF	TGTGCCAGCCGCGGGGGGGCCAACGTCCTGACTTTC
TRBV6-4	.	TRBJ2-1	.	CASSWDAGEGLNEQFF	TGTGCCAGCAGCTGGGATGCGGGTGAGGGCCTCAATGAGCAGTTCTTC
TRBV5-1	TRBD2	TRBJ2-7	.	CASSGDAWGGSLYEQYF	TGCGCCAGCAGCGGGGATGCTTGGGGCGGGAGTCTGTACGAGCAGTACTTC
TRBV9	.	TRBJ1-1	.	CASSAQRVDTEAFF	TGTGCCAGCAGCGCCCAACGGGTGGACACTGAAGCTTTCTTT
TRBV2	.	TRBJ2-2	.	CASSDRLDRAGELFF	TGTGCCAGCAGTGATCGACTAGATCGTGCCGGGGAGCTGTTTTTT
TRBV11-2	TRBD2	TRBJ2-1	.	CASSSSLAGGPHEQFF	TGTGCCAGCAGCTCTTCACTAGCGGGAGGGCCCCATGAGCAGTTCTTC